This record looks at one T cell receptor beta chain sequence and its context. The data were produced by immunoSEQ multiplex PCR, yet TCRdb's version contains in-frame clones alone and is incomplete. Of roughly 660,000 clones in the sample, more than 75% are singletons; the top ten hold about 0.01%. The data belong to a study of shared T cell receptors in the human thymus. In germline, CDR1 is SNHLY, CDR2 FYNNEI. Trimming cost V 8 bases and J 6 bases; bases outside gene matches: 12. This CDR3 spans 16 amino acids. The sample also formed part of further work on human thymus T cells. In that study: Across thymic and blood repertoires, the usage of V and J genes appeared to be biased.

This chain uses TRBV2 with TRBJ2-1; TRBD2 aligns across 11 bases. The source is a boy younger than two with a congenital heart defect. The sample comprised thymocytes. The CDR3 DNA is TGTGCCAGCTCAGGAACTAGCGGGAGAAGGGGCAATGAGCAGTTCTTC. Translated: CASSGTSGRRGNEQFF.